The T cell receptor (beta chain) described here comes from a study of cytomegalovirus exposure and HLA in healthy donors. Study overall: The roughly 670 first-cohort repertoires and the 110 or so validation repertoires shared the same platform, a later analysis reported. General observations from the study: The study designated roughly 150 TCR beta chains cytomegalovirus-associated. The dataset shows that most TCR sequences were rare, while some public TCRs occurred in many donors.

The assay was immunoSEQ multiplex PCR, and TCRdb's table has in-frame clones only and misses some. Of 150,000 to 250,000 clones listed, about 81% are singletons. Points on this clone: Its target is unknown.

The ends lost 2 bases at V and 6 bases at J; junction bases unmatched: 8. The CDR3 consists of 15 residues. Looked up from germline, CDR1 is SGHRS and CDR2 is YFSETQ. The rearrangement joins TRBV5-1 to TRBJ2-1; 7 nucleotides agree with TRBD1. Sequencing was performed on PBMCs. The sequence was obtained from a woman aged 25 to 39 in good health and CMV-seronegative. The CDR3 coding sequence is TGCGCCAGCAGCTTTCTGGGTGACAGGGTCAATGAGCAGTTCTTC. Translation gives CASSFLGDRVNEQFF.